These 13 T cell receptor beta chains were all obtained from the same sample, sequenced in a study of shared clonotypes between healthy human individuals. Profiling relied on immunoSEQ multiplex PCR, and the TCRdb table lists in-frame clones only, not all of them. The table lists under 850,000 clones, around 70% of them singletons, with over 1.5% in the top ten. The sequencing sample was made of memory CD4+ T cells sorted from blood. Indicated subset: CD45RA-negative fraction. Receptors were obtained from a woman in her twenties or thirties in good health.

The CDR3 DNA is TGTGCCAGCAGCTTAGATAATCTAAGCTCCTACAATGAGCAGTTCTTC. Its translation: CASSLDNLSSYNEQFF. V and J are TRBV11-2 and TRBJ2-1, with D hard to call. Germline-derived CDR1 and CDR2 are SGHAT and FQNNGV. The CDR3 sequence is 16 residues long. The V end lost 0 bases, the J end lost 0 bases, and 9 bases lay between the germline ends.

The chain carries TRBV5-4 and TRBJ2-7; weak D call: TRBD2 (6 bases). CDR1 and CDR2 from the germline V gene are SGHNT and YYREEE (reference sequence). This CDR3 comprises 16 residues. Trimming took 4 bases from V and 6 from J, leaving 23 bases between them. As DNA, the CDR3 is TGTGCCAGCAGCATGGGGGACTCATTGATGCGGCGCGAGCAGTACTTC. Protein sequence: CASSMGDSLMRREQYF.

The rearrangement links TRBV29-1 to TRBJ2-5; 11 bases match TRBD2. V trimming: 2 bases; J trimming: 4 bases; junction bases outside the gene matches: 12. This CDR3 spans 17 amino acids. Germline loops: CDR1 SQVTM, CDR2 ANQGSEA. CDR3 residues: CSVEMSSGRWRGETQYF. In DNA form, the CDR3 reads TGCAGCGTTGAAATGTCTAGCGGGAGGTGGAGGGGAGAGACCCAGTACTTC.

This rearrangement joins TRBV6-5 to TRBJ2-7; 9 bases align to TRBD1. After removal of 6 bases from V and 7 bases from J, the junction contained 7 bases not matched to a gene. The length of the CDR3 is 13 residues. CDR1 is MNHEY and CDR2 is SVGAGI in the germline V gene. This CDR3 reads CASRGQGIGEQYF. CDR3 sequence (DNA): TGTGCCAGCAGAGGACAGGGGATAGGAGAGCAGTACTTC.

The rearrangement links TRBV7-2 to TRBJ2-3, with 7 bases matching TRBD1. The CDR3 has 16 residues. Germline-derived CDR1 and CDR2 are SGHTA and FQGNSA. With 3 bases clipped from V and 2 bases from J, the junction kept 8 bases outside the gene matches. The CDR3 nucleotides are TGTGCCAGCAGCTTCCTACCGGGACAGTCCACAGATACGCAGTATTTT. Protein: CASSFLPGQSTDTQYF.

Only a few counts were recorded for this clone. The chain employs TRBV2 and TRBJ2-5, with 9 bases fitting TRBD2. This CDR3 spans 15 amino acids. With V trimmed by 7 bases and J by 3 bases, 9 bases remained unmatched. The germline gives CDR1 SNHLY, CDR2 FYNNEI. The CDR3 region has the DNA TGTGCCAGCAAGACGACTAGCGGTGGAGAAGAGACCCAGTACTTC. Translated: CASKTTSGGEETQYF. The full variable domain, completed using reference TRBV2 and TRBJ2-5, is EPEVTQTPSHQVTQMGQEVILRCVPISNHLYFYWYRQILGQKVEFLVSFYNNEISEKSEIFDDQFSVERPDGSNFTLKIRSTKLEDSAMYFCASKTTSGGEETQYFGPGTRLLVL.

This sequence joins TRBV16 and TRBJ1-1; D is uncertain. The CDR3 has 14 residues. From germline, CDR1 is KGHSY and CDR2 FQNENV. V was clipped by 6 bases and J by 1 base, with 12 bases between them. The CDR3 DNA is TGTGCCAGCAGTCCCACGGTAGGGAACACTGAAGCTTTCTTT. This sequence encodes CASSPTVGNTEAFF.

The V and J genes are TRBV6-6 and TRBJ2-5; maybe TRBD1 (6 bases). V was shortened by 5 bases and J by 4 bases, with 17 bases between the two germline ends. CDR1 and CDR2 from the germline V gene are MNHNY and SVGAGI (reference sequence). CDR3 length: 15 amino acids. This CDR3 is CASSDTGTRGETQYF. CDR3 nucleotide sequence: TGTGCCAGCAGTGACACCGGGACCAGGGGAGAGACCCAGTACTTC.

The chain has TRBV5-1 and TRBJ1-4, with 9 nucleotides matching TRBD1. There are 12 residues in the CDR3. V lost 5 bases, J lost 11 bases, and 4 bases stayed unmatched. Germline V gene sequence: CDR1 SGHRS, CDR2 YFSETQ. The CDR3 nucleotides read TGCGCCAGCAGAGATACAGGGGGCAAACTGTTTTTT. Residues: CASRDTGGKLFF.

J is TRBJ2-1 and V is TRBV19; tentative D call: TRBD1 (6 bases). Germline V gene sequence: CDR1 LNHDA, CDR2 SQIVND (reference sequence). CDR3 size: 15 residues. Trimming left V 5 bases short and J 3 bases short, with 14 bases between. The CDR3 region is CASSSTGDFYNEQFF. The DNA of the CDR3 is TGTGCCAGTAGTTCGACAGGAGACTTCTACAATGAGCAGTTCTTC.

The rearrangement links TRBV7-3 to TRBJ2-3; D is tentatively TRBD1 or TRBD2 (5 bases each). CDR1 is SGHTA and CDR2 is FQGTGA in the germline V gene. There are 15 residues in the CDR3. V was shortened by 5 bases and J by 5 bases, with 17 bases between the two germline ends. CDR3 coding DNA: TGTGCCAGCAGCGAGACGGGGTTTGGGGGAGATACGCAGTATTTT. This translates into CASSETGFGGDTQYF. The whole variable domain, remainder taken from reference TRBV7-3 and TRBJ2-3, is GAGVSQTPSNKVTEKGKYVELRCDPISGHTALYWYRQSLGQGPEFLIYFQGTGAADDSGLPNDRFFAVRPEGSVSTLKIQRTERGDSAVYLCASSETGFGGDTQYFGPGTRLTVL.

This clone has only a few counts. The chain has TRBV6-6 and TRBJ1-5; D ambiguous. The CDR3 runs to 14 residues. V lost 5 bases, J lost 0 bases, and 8 bases lay in between. The germline CDR1 and CDR2 sequences are MNHNY and SVGAGI (reference sequence). The DNA of the CDR3 is TGTGCCAGCAGTCGGCCCGGTAGCAATCAGCCCCAGCATTTT. Translation: CASSRPGSNQPQHF.

As concerns this clone: Distinct nucleotide sequences in the sample also encode this CDR3. The chain is built from TRBV5-1 and TRBJ1-1; a weak D match, TRBD1 (5 bases). Germline CDR1 reads SGHRS; CDR2 reads YFSETQ. V was trimmed by 4 bases and J by 1 base, leaving 11 bases between them. The CDR3 is 14 residues long. CDR3 in amino acids: CASSLGTANTEAFF. As DNA, the CDR3 is TGCGCCAGCAGCCTTGGGACCGCGAACACTGAAGCTTTCTTT. Full variable domain (rest looked up from reference TRBV5-1 and TRBJ1-1): KAGVTQTPRYLIKTRGQQVTLSCSPISGHRSVSWYQQTPGQGLQFLFEYFSETQRNKGNFPGRFSGRQFSNSRSEMNVSTLELGDSALYLCASSLGTANTEAFFGQGTRLTVV.